This TCR beta chain came from a study of quantifying T cell responses using KT2 cells. Across the study: TCR alpha and beta constant-region primers primed reverse transcription of RNA.

An oligo carrying a UMI was ligated to the cDNA 3' end. First-round PCR used about 4 cycles and beta primers RC1.1 and RC1.2 covering TRBC1 and TRBC2. A single record per CDR3 protein comes from TCRdb applying MiXCR to the UMI-ligation and nested PCR reads. The repertoire holds 40,000 to 50,000 distinct CDR3 sequences, with around 15% as singletons. The length of the CDR3 is 14 residues. The V and J ends lost 0 bases and 6 bases respectively, with 11 bases between them. In germline, CDR1 is MNHEY, CDR2 SVGAGI. A few counts support this clonotype. A range of KT2-to-PBMC ratios was made using fixed PBMC numbers.

Source material: PBMCs spiked with cells of the T cell clone KT2. The sequence was collected from a human donor. The chain links TRBV6-5 to TRBJ1-2, with D possibly matching TRBD1 (5 bases). CDR3 protein: CASSYSLQGDGYTF. In DNA, the CDR3 is TGTGCCAGCAGTTACTCGCTCCAGGGTGATGGCTACACCTTC.